This T cell receptor beta chain was documented in a study of cytomegalovirus exposure and HLA in healthy donors. Vbeta (60) and Jbeta (13) primers were used in the PCR. The protocol was immunoSEQ multiplex PCR, while the TCRdb copy is restricted to in-frame clones and leaves out a portion. The sample contains 150,000 to 200,000 clones, 60% to 80% of which appear only once. A remark on this clone: What it binds is unknown.

Losses at the gene ends were 0 bases for V and 4 bases for J; bases not matched to a gene: 0. CDR1 is KGHSH and CDR2 is LQKENI in the germline V gene. The length of the CDR3 is 15 residues. The study, taken as a whole, reports: Cytomegalovirus-associated status was assigned to 150 or so TCR beta chains. Indistinguishable V segments, including TRBV6-2 and TRBV6-3, were excluded. Many donors carried some public TCRs, although rarity characterized most TCR sequences. Equally common other TCR beta chains were less clonally expanded than HLA-associated ones, a later analysis found.

This clonotype was sampled from a man in his forties or fifties in good health and CMV-seropositive. This sequence joins TRBV18 and TRBJ2-7; 13 bases map to TRBD2. Sequencing was done on a sample of PBMCs. The CDR3 DNA sequence: TGTGCCAGCTCACCACCGGGACTAGCGGGGTACGAGCAGTACTTC. Protein: CASSPPGLAGYEQYF.